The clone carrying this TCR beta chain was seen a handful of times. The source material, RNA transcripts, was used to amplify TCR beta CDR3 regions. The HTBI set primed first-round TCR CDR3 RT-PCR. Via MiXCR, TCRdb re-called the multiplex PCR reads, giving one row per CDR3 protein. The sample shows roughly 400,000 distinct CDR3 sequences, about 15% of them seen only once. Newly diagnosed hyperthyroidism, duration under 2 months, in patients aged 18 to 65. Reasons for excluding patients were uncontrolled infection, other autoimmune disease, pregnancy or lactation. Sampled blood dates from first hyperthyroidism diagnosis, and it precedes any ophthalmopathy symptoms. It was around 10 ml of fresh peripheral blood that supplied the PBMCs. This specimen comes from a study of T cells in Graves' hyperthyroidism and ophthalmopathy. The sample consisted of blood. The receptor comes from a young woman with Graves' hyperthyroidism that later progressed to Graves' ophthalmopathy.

CDR3 in DNA: TGCGCCAGCATCCCGACAGTCTCCTACGAGCAGTACTTC. It specifies CASIPTVSYEQYF. The chain combines TRBV5-1 with TRBJ2-7, with a tentative D call TRBD1 (5 bases). V was pared by 6 bases and J by 0 bases, with 10 bases between. Germline V gives CDR1 SGHRS, CDR2 YFSETQ. This CDR3 contains 13 residues.